This passage covers 29 T cell receptor beta chains from one sample sequenced in a study of shared clonotypes between healthy human individuals. TCRdb's copy holds only in-frame clones and misses some; the assay was immunoSEQ multiplex PCR. The table has 2,100,000 or so clones, 95% seen once. Sequenced: naive CD4+ T cells sorted from blood. Subset reported: CD45RA+ positively selected. All receptors derive from a man aged 18 to 35 in good health.

The rearrangement joins TRBV5-4 to TRBJ2-2; unclear D gene. Germline lookup yields CDR1 SGHNT and CDR2 YYREEE (reference sequence). The CDR3 consists of 12 residues. Deletions cut 2 bases from V and 3 bases from J, with 2 bases between. The chain's CDR3 is CASSFYTGELFF. In DNA, the CDR3 is TGTGCCAGCAGCTTTTACACCGGGGAGCTGTTTTTT. The variable domain in full, completed from reference TRBV5-4 and TRBJ2-2, reads ETGVTQSPTHLIKTRGQQVTLRCSSQSGHNTVSWYQQALGQGPQFIFQYYREEENGRGNFPPRFSGLQFPNYSSELNVNALELDDSALYLCASSFYTGELFFGEGSRLTVL.

The chain recombines TRBV5-4 with TRBJ1-4; 7 positions agree with TRBD1. The length of the CDR3 is 16 residues. Germline values: CDR1 SGHNT, CDR2 YYREEE (reference sequence). The J segment lost 4 bases and the V segment lost 5 bases, leaving 11 bases of the junction unmatched. Written as DNA, the CDR3 is TGTGCCAGCAGAAAAAACCCGACAGGGCTTAATGAAAAACTGTTTTTT. Amino acids: CASRKNPTGLNEKLFF.

V usage is TRBV6-5 and J usage is TRBJ2-1; 10 positions match TRBD1. The J segment lost 9 bases and the V segment lost 6 bases, leaving 5 bases of the junction unmatched. The CDR3 length is 13 residues. Germline lookup yields CDR1 MNHEY and CDR2 SVGAGI. CDR3: CASRPTGGGEQFF. CDR3 sequence (DNA): TGTGCCAGCAGACCGACAGGGGGCGGTGAGCAGTTCTTC.

In this sample, this clone turned up once. The rearrangement links TRBV28 to TRBJ1-3, with a possible D match to TRBD1 (5 bases). CDR1 MDHEN and CDR2 SYDVKM come from the germline V gene. Trimming removed 6 bases from V and 0 bases from J, with 9 bases in between. The CDR3 is 14 amino acids. CDR3: CASRATGSGNTIYF. Here the CDR3 DNA reads TGTGCCAGCAGAGCAACAGGCTCTGGAAACACCATATATTTT.

V gene TRBV2 combines with J gene TRBJ2-3; 7 positions agree with TRBD2. The CDR3 runs to 14 residues. V shed 6 bases, J shed 3 bases, and the junction held 6 bases outside the gene matches. Germline CDR1 and CDR2: SNHLY and FYNNEI. This chain's CDR3 is CASRVRGGTDTQYF. CDR3 nucleotide sequence: TGTGCCAGCAGAGTTAGGGGAGGGACAGATACGCAGTATTTT.

This rearrangement joins TRBV2 to TRBJ2-5, with 11 positions matching TRBD2. Germline V CDR1 and CDR2: SNHLY, FYNNEI. This CDR3 has 12 residues. Trimming cost V 6 bases and J 7 bases; bases outside gene matches: 1. CDR3 sequence (DNA): TGTGCCAGCAGCCTAGCGGGAGGGACCCAGTACTTC. Protein sequence: CASSLAGGTQYF. The variable domain in full, with the rest retrieved from reference TRBV2 and TRBJ2-5, is EPEVTQTPSHQVTQMGQEVILRCVPISNHLYFYWYRQILGQKVEFLVSFYNNEISEKSEIFDDQFSVERPDGSNFTLKIRSTKLEDSAMYFCASSLAGGTQYFGPGTRLLVL.

This clone came up once. Other DNA sequences of this sample code for an identical CDR3. The V call is TRBV5-1, the J call TRBJ1-1; 7 nucleotides match TRBD1. The CDR3 is 12 residues long. Germline V gives CDR1 SGHRS, CDR2 YFSETQ. The V and J ends lost 7 bases and 1 base, in that order; junction bases with no gene match: 1. CDR3 loop: CASRTGNTEAFF. In nucleotides, the CDR3 is TGCGCCAGCCGGACAGGGAACACTGAAGCTTTCTTT.

The chain is built from TRBV9 and TRBJ1-6; D might be TRBD1 (6 bases). The length of the CDR3 is 15 residues. V was clipped by 0 bases and J by 7 bases, with 11 bases between them. The germline V gene has CDR1 SGDLS and CDR2 YYNGEE. CDR3 sequence (DNA): TGTGCCAGCAGCGTAGGAGGACAGACGAATTCACCCCTCCACTTT. This sequence encodes CASSVGGQTNSPLHF.

This chain connects TRBV19 to TRBJ1-1; D uncertain. The V end was cut by 5 bases, the J end by 1 base, with 11 bases between. This CDR3 is built from 14 residues. Germline-derived CDR1 and CDR2 are LNHDA and SQIVND (reference sequence). As DNA, the CDR3 is TGTGCCAGTAGTCCCCCGCATAGGAACACTGAAGCTTTCTTT. As protein: CASSPPHRNTEAFF.

In its sample, this clone was seen once. This chain connects TRBV9 to TRBJ2-1, with 10 bases aligning to TRBD2. This CDR3 comprises 17 residues. The V gene's germline CDR1 is SGDLS and CDR2 YYNGEE. J lost 0 bases, V lost 3 bases, and 6 bases had no gene match. CDR3 residues: CASSAKSSGSSYNEQFF. The DNA of the CDR3 is TGTGCCAGCAGCGCCAAATCTAGCGGGAGCTCCTACAATGAGCAGTTCTTC. The whole variable domain, remainder taken from reference TRBV9 and TRBJ2-1, is DSGVTQTPKHLITATGQRVTLRCSPRSGDLSVYWYQQSLDQGLQFLIQYYNGEERAKGNILERFSAQQFPDLHSELNLSSLELGDSALYFCASSAKSSGSSYNEQFFGPGTRLTVL.

The CDR3 nucleotides are TGTGCCAGCAGCCGGACAGGGGATGGCACTGAAGCTTTCTTT. Protein sequence: CASSRTGDGTEAFF. V is TRBV4-2 and J is TRBJ1-1; 9 positions match TRBD1. The V gene end was trimmed by 4 bases and the J gene end by 4 bases; junction bases not matched to a gene: 4. Looked up from germline, CDR1 is LGHNA and CDR2 is YNFKEQ. CDR3 length: 14 residues.

This chain links TRBV6-5 with TRBJ1-2, with TRBD1 matching 9 bases. CDR3 length: 15 amino acids. Germline lookup yields CDR1 MNHEY and CDR2 SVGAGI. V shed 0 bases, J shed 5 bases, and the junction held 4 bases outside the gene matches. DNA for the CDR3: TGTGCCAGCAGTTACTCGGGACAGGGATGGTATGGCTACACCTTC. The encoded protein is CASSYSGQGWYGYTF.

The J gene is TRBJ2-7, the V gene TRBV10-3; TRBD2 might be the D (5 bases). Germline CDR1 reads ENHRY; CDR2 reads SYGVKD. The ends were cut back, 6 bases at V and 7 bases at J, with 16 bases in the middle. The CDR3 sequence is 13 residues long. In DNA, the CDR3 is TGTGCCATCAGGGAGGACGGAGTAAGGGAGCAGTACTTC. The encoded protein is CAIREDGVREQYF.

A word on this clone: Other DNA sequences in this sample translate to the same CDR3. The rearrangement links TRBV9 to TRBJ2-7; no clear D. The V gene's germline CDR1 is SGDLS and CDR2 YYNGEE. This CDR3 is built from 14 residues. V was shortened by 2 bases and J by 1 base, with 10 bases between the two germline ends. CDR3 DNA: TGTGCCAGCAGCGTCACCGGGCAATCCTACGAGCAGTACTTC. It yields the protein CASSVTGQSYEQYF.

The rearrangement joins TRBV18 to TRBJ2-5; unclear D gene. The ends were cut back, 0 bases at V and 4 bases at J, with 18 bases in the middle. The CDR3 loop spans 17 amino acids. Germline V gene sequence: CDR1 KGHSH, CDR2 LQKENI. The CDR3 DNA reads as TGTGCCAGCTCACCACCGAATCAGCGTACTACCGGAGAGACCCAGTACTTC. Translating gives CASSPPNQRTTGETQYF.

The genes are TRBV30 and TRBJ1-5; D unresolved. V lost 0 bases to trimming and J lost 6 bases, with 15 bases between them. The CDR3 loop spans 15 amino acids. Germline loops: CDR1 GTSNPN, CDR2 SVGIG (reference sequence). Here the CDR3 reads CAWSVLGGFSQPQHF. Written as DNA, the CDR3 is TGTGCCTGGAGTGTACTGGGTGGGTTCAGTCAGCCCCAGCATTTT.

The CDR3 sequence is CASSLADREGRGEQYF. The CDR3 bases are TGCGCCAGCAGCTTGGCCGACCGGGAGGGCCGGGGCGAGCAGTACTTC. V is TRBV5-1 and J is TRBJ2-7; 8 nucleotides line up with TRBD2. Germline CDR1 reads SGHRS; CDR2 reads YFSETQ. The ends lost 0 bases at V and 6 bases at J; junction bases unmatched: 11. The CDR3 runs to 16 residues.

The chain employs TRBV6-1 and TRBJ2-3, with 10 bases that match TRBD2. The germline CDR1 and CDR2 sequences are MNHNS and SASEGT. V lost 6 bases and J lost 5; bases outside the gene matches: 8. This CDR3 is built from 15 residues. In nucleotides, the CDR3 is TGTGCCAGCAGAATTCGAGCGGGAGGGGTAGATACGCAGTATTTT. This codes for CASRIRAGGVDTQYF.

This clone is a singleton in its sample. This chain uses TRBV4-1 with TRBJ2-7, with 9 bases aligning to TRBD2. Germline V gene sequence: CDR1 MGHRA, CDR2 YSYEKL. The length of the CDR3 is 17 residues. V was clipped by 0 bases and J by 0 bases; unmatched bases: 6. For the CDR3, the DNA is TGCGCCAGCAGCCAAGACGGGAGCGGGAGGAGCTCCTACGAGCAGTACTTC. Residues: CASSQDGSGRSSYEQYF.

The rearrangement uses TRBV4-3 and TRBJ2-5, with 8 bases matching TRBD2. Germline V gives CDR1 LGHNA, CDR2 YSLEER. The CDR3 loop spans 17 amino acids. Trimming cost V 4 bases and J 5 bases; bases outside gene matches: 15. The CDR3 DNA reads as TGCGCCAGCAGCCGGGACGGAACGGGAGGGCCGGGGGAGACCCAGTACTTC. Protein product: CASSRDGTGGPGETQYF.

V gene TRBV18 combines with J gene TRBJ2-1, with 10 nucleotides matching TRBD2. Losses at the gene ends were 1 base for V and 6 bases for J; bases not matched to a gene: 12. The CDR3 loop spans 18 amino acids. Germline V gives CDR1 KGHSH, CDR2 LQKENI. CDR3: CASSPRSQRGGRINEQFF. The CDR3 DNA reads as TGTGCCAGCTCACCACGGTCCCAGCGGGGGGGCCGGATCAATGAGCAGTTCTTC.

This clone occurred once. Other DNA sequences of this sample code for an identical CDR3. The chain combines TRBV6-6 with TRBJ1-4, with unresolved D. From germline, CDR1 is MNHNY and CDR2 SVGAGI (reference sequence). V shed 5 bases and J shed 4 bases, with 5 bases lying between them. This CDR3 has 12 residues. CDR3 protein: CASSPGNEKLFF. The CDR3 DNA is TGTGCCAGCAGTCCGGGTAATGAAAAACTGTTTTTT.

Details on this clone: This CDR3 is also generated by other DNA sequences in the sample. This rearrangement joins TRBV5-1 to TRBJ2-2, with D unclear. The germline V gene has CDR1 SGHRS and CDR2 YFSETQ. The CDR3 extends over 15 amino acids. Deletions cut 0 bases from V and 0 bases from J, with 6 bases between. The CDR3: CASSLDPANTGELFF. CDR3 DNA sequence: TGCGCCAGCAGCTTGGATCCCGCGAACACCGGGGAGCTGTTTTTT.

This sequence joins TRBV5-1 and TRBJ2-3; D ambiguous. V was shortened by 3 bases and J by 0 bases, with 8 bases between the two germline ends. This CDR3 comprises 14 residues. CDR1 and CDR2 (germline): SGHRS, YFSETQ. The CDR3 loop is CASSSRESTDTQYF. The CDR3 coding sequence is TGCGCCAGCAGCTCGCGAGAAAGCACAGATACGCAGTATTTT.

Turning to this clone: Other nucleotide sequences from this sample produce the same CDR3. The J gene is TRBJ1-3, the V gene TRBV5-1, with 11 bases aligning to TRBD1. Per the germline V gene, CDR1 is SGHRS and CDR2 is YFSETQ. V lost 5 bases, J lost 4 bases, and 8 bases stayed unmatched. The CDR3 length is 16 residues. CDR3 in DNA: TGCGCCAGCAGTCCAGGACAGGGGGCCTCGGGAAACACCATATATTTT. Translation gives CASSPGQGASGNTIYF.

CDR3 region: CASSLAPSSYNSPLHF. DNA of the CDR3: TGTGCCAGCAGCTTAGCCCCGAGCTCCTATAATTCACCCCTCCACTTT. This chain joins TRBV7-8 and TRBJ1-6; unclear D gene. Looked up from germline, CDR1 is SGHVS and CDR2 is FQNEAQ. With 0 bases removed from V and 0 bases from J, the gap between germline ends came to 6 bases. The CDR3 spans 16 residues. Variable domain in full (rest from reference TRBV7-8 and TRBJ1-6): GAGVSQSPRYKVAKRGQDVALRCDPISGHVSLFWYQQALGQGPEFLTYFQNEAQLDKSGLPSDRFFAERPEGSVSTLKIQRTQQEDSAVYLCASSLAPSSYNSPLHFGNGTRLTVT.

Note on this clone: This sample includes further DNA sequences coding for the same CDR3. The genes are TRBV5-1 and TRBJ1-1; maybe TRBD1 (5 bases). The germline V gene encodes CDR1 SGHRS and CDR2 YFSETQ. V lost 0 bases, J lost 0 bases, and 9 bases lay in between. The CDR3 loop spans 15 amino acids. The CDR3 sequence: CASSLGDSVNTEAFF. CDR3 DNA sequence: TGCGCCAGCAGCTTGGGCGACAGCGTGAACACTGAAGCTTTCTTT.

The chain recombines TRBV7-9 with TRBJ1-4; D gene ambiguous. Germline loops: CDR1 SEHNR, CDR2 FQNEAQ (reference sequence). CDR3 length equals 15 residues. V was clipped by 0 bases and J by 5 bases, with 10 bases between them. The CDR3: CASSLASPLNEKLFF. The CDR3 region has the DNA TGTGCCAGCAGCTTAGCCTCCCCCCTGAATGAAAAACTGTTTTTT.

The V and J genes are TRBV7-9 and TRBJ2-1, with 10 bases aligning to TRBD1. The CDR3 has 16 amino acids. CDR1 SEHNR and CDR2 FQNEAQ come from the germline V gene (reference sequence). Trimming removed 3 bases from V and 7 bases from J; junction bases left unmatched: 9. The CDR3 protein is CASSLLRDRGTNEQFF. The CDR3 coding sequence is TGTGCCAGCAGCTTGCTTCGGGACAGGGGTACGAATGAGCAGTTCTTC.